A selection of T cell receptor beta chains follows, all from one sample in a study of TIL therapy for anti-PD-1-resistant metastatic lung cancer. Generated by immunoSEQ multiplex PCR, the TCRdb table keeps only in-frame clones and is missing some. Of about 59,000 clones in the sample, more than 60% were seen once. Here the sequenced sample was blood, taken at baseline. The receptor set was obtained from a person between 25 and 80 years old with non-small cell lung cancer. Each CDR3 is given with its conserved first and last residue. D genes are given only for firm matches. Clone size is stated in some rows and not others, as once, few, many or a class when expanded.

V: TRBV5-1
size: -
D: TRBD2
J: TRBJ2-2
DNA: TGCGCCAGCAGCTCTGGACTAGCCGGCACCGGGGAGCTGTTTTTT
CDR3: CASSSGLAGTGELFF

V: TRBV7-9
size: few
D: -
J: TRBJ1-5
DNA: TGTGCCAGCAGCTTAAACCCAGGGAGTAGCAATCAGCCCCAGCATTTT
CDR3: CASSLNPGSSNQPQHF

V: TRBV6-6
size: -
D: TRBD1
J: TRBJ2-1
DNA: TGTGCCAGCAGCTGGCGACAGGGGGTCGGTGAGCAGTTCTTC
CDR3: CASSWRQGVGEQFF

V: TRBV11-2
size: -
D: TRBD2
J: TRBJ2-1
DNA: TGTGCCAGCAGCTTTACTAGCGGGGGAGGCAATGAGCAGTTCTTC
CDR3: CASSFTSGGGNEQFF

V: TRBV7-9
size: -
D: TRBD1
J: TRBJ2-3
DNA: TGTGCCAGCAGCTTGGGGACCGGGACAGGGCTCACAGATACGCAGTATTTT
CDR3: CASSLGTGTGLTDTQYF

V: TRBV2
size: -
D: -
J: TRBJ2-5
DNA: TGTGCCAGCAGTGTCGCGGCTAGCCAGCAAGAGACCCAGTACTTC
CDR3: CASSVAASQQETQYF

V: TRBV4-3
size: -
D: -
J: TRBJ1-1
DNA: TGCGCCAGCAGCCAAGATTTGGGGGGAGGGTTCACTGAAGCTTTCTTT
CDR3: CASSQDLGGGFTEAFF

V: TRBV18
size: -
D: -
J: TRBJ1-2
DNA: TGTGCCAGCTCACCGGGAGGGAACTATGGCTACACCTTC
CDR3: CASSPGGNYGYTF

V: TRBV28
size: -
D: TRBD2
J: TRBJ2-1
DNA: TGTGCCAGCAGTTTCTCTATAGCGGGTAAATTCAATGAGCAGTTCTTC
CDR3: CASSFSIAGKFNEQFF

V: TRBV11-3
size: -
D: TRBD2
J: TRBJ2-7
DNA: TGTGCCAGCAGCTTGGGGGGAGGGCCCGCCACATCCTACGAGCAGTACTTC
CDR3: CASSLGGGPATSYEQYF

V: TRBV5-6
size: many
D: -
J: TRBJ1-6
DNA: TGTGCCAGCAGCTTGGGGCAGTTTAATTCACCCCTCCACTTT
CDR3: CASSLGQFNSPLHF

V: TRBV7-9
size: -
D: -
J: TRBJ2-7
DNA: TGTGCCAGCAGCTTACCATCCTCCTACGAGCAGTACTTC
CDR3: CASSLPSSYEQYF

V: TRBV4-3
size: few
D: -
J: TRBJ1-2
DNA: TGCGCCAGCAGCCAAGATAGGAGGGGACTCCTCTATGGCTACACCTTC
CDR3: CASSQDRRGLLYGYTF

V: TRBV11-2
size: once
D: TRBD2
J: TRBJ2-1
DNA: TGTGCCAGCAGGGTAGCGGGACTTAACAATGAGCAGTTCTTC
CDR3: CASRVAGLNNEQFF

V: TRBV19
size: -
D: -
J: TRBJ1-4
DNA: TGTGCCAGTAGTATTGGTATGGATGAAAAACTGTTTTTT
CDR3: CASSIGMDEKLFF

V: TRBV7-2
size: -
D: -
J: TRBJ2-3
DNA: TGTGCCAGCAGCTCTCACCAGGAAGATACGCAGTATTTT
CDR3: CASSSHQEDTQYF

V: TRBV5-1
size: once
D: -
J: TRBJ2-1
DNA: TGCGCCAGCAGCTTGGGTGATTTTGGGTACAGCTCAAATGAGCAGTTCTTC
CDR3: CASSLGDFGYSSNEQFF

V: TRBV5-1
size: -
D: -
J: TRBJ2-3
DNA: TGCGCCAGCAGCTTGGAACCGAGTGCAGATACGCAGTATTTT
CDR3: CASSLEPSADTQYF

V: TRBV20-1
size: -
D: -
J: TRBJ2-1
DNA: TGCAGTGCTCAAGGCCTGGATGAGCAGTTCTTC
CDR3: CSAQGLDEQFF

V: TRBV11-2
size: -
D: -
J: TRBJ1-1
DNA: TGTGCCAGCAGCTTAGTAGTTGCGAGGGCTTTCTTT
CDR3: CASSLVVARAFF

V: TRBV7-6
size: -
D: -
J: TRBJ1-1
DNA: TGTGCCAGCAGCTTAGCAGAGGGGAACACTGAAGCTTTCTTT
CDR3: CASSLAEGNTEAFF

V: TRBV2
size: -
D: -
J: TRBJ1-1
DNA: TGTGCCAGTACCCGGGTTAACACTGAAGCTTTCTTT
CDR3: CASTRVNTEAFF

V: TRBV19
size: -
D: TRBD2
J: TRBJ2-5
DNA: TGTGCCAGTAGTCCTCAGTCCCCACTAGCGGGAGGAATGGAGACCCAGTACTTC
CDR3: CASSPQSPLAGGMETQYF

V: TRBV15
size: -
D: -
J: TRBJ1-4
DNA: TGTGCCACCAGCAGAGATCGGCCAACAGGTCAGCTGTTTTTT
CDR3: CATSRDRPTGQLFF

V: TRBV5-1
size: -
D: TRBD1
J: TRBJ1-3
DNA: TGCGCCAGCAGTTCCGGACCGACAGGGGGAGGAAACACCATATATTTT
CDR3: CASSSGPTGGGNTIYF

V: TRBV28
size: many
D: -
J: TRBJ1-5
DNA: TGTGCCAGCAGTCGCGCGCAACAGGGATTTAAGCCCCAGCATTTT
CDR3: CASSRAQQGFKPQHF

V: TRBV15
size: -
D: TRBD1
J: TRBJ2-7
DNA: TGTGCCACCAGGGGATACAGGGGTTACGAGCAGTACTTC
CDR3: CATRGYRGYEQYF

V: TRBV7-2
size: -
D: -
J: TRBJ1-2
DNA: TGTGCCAGCAGCTTAGTTGGGGGGCTTAGCGGCTACACCTTC
CDR3: CASSLVGGLSGYTF

V: TRBV28
size: -
D: TRBD1
J: TRBJ2-3
DNA: TGTGCCAGCAGCCCCTCGGGACAGAGCACAGATACGCAGTATTTT
CDR3: CASSPSGQSTDTQYF

V: TRBV28
size: -
D: -
J: TRBJ1-2
DNA: TGTGCCAGCAGTTCTCGAGGGGGGAATGGCTACACCTTC
CDR3: CASSSRGGNGYTF

V: TRBV4-3
size: -
D: TRBD2
J: TRBJ2-7
DNA: TGCGCCAGCAGCCAAGATCTAGCGGGTGAGCAGTACTTC
CDR3: CASSQDLAGEQYF

V: TRBV5-4
size: -
D: -
J: TRBJ2-2
DNA: TGTGCCAGCAGCTCCGATTTAAGAGGATCCGGGGAGCTGTTTTTT
CDR3: CASSSDLRGSGELFF

V: TRBV19
size: -
D: TRBD2
J: TRBJ2-5
DNA: TGTGCCAGTAGTGGACTAGCGGGTGCTCAAGAGACCCAGTACTTC
CDR3: CASSGLAGAQETQYF

V: TRBV28
size: -
D: TRBD1
J: TRBJ1-2
DNA: TGTGCCAGCAGCCCAACAAGGACAGGGGGAACCTATGGCTACACCTTC
CDR3: CASSPTRTGGTYGYTF

V: TRBV11-2
size: -
D: -
J: TRBJ1-1
DNA: TGTGCCAGCAGCTTGGTGTTGAGTTCTATGAACACTGAAGCTTTCTTT
CDR3: CASSLVLSSMNTEAFF

V: TRBV29-1
size: -
D: -
J: TRBJ2-7
DNA: TGCAGCGTTGAAGATCTTATCAGGGACGAGCAGTACTTC
CDR3: CSVEDLIRDEQYF

V: TRBV27
size: -
D: TRBD1
J: TRBJ1-3
DNA: TGTGCCAGCAACCTTTGGGAATCCCTAGGGACAGGGGGCTCTGGAAACACCATATATTTT
CDR3: CASNLWESLGTGGSGNTIYF

V: TRBV20-1
size: few
D: -
J: TRBJ1-1
DNA: TGCAGTGCTGTACAGAACACTGAAGCTTTCTTT
CDR3: CSAVQNTEAFF

V: TRBV19
size: -
D: -
J: TRBJ1-4
DNA: TGTGCCACCCGGGACACCGAGACAACTAATGAAAAACTGTTTTTT
CDR3: CATRDTETTNEKLFF

V: TRBV6-5
size: -
D: -
J: TRBJ2-7
DNA: TGTGCCAGCAGTTATGGCAGGTCCTCCTACGAGCAGTACTTC
CDR3: CASSYGRSSYEQYF

V: TRBV5-6
size: -
D: TRBD2
J: TRBJ2-3
DNA: TGTGCCAGCAGCTTGGCAGTACTAGCGGGAGGCTCTAGCACAGATACGCAGTATTTT
CDR3: CASSLAVLAGGSSTDTQYF

V: TRBV7-6
size: few
D: TRBD1
J: TRBJ1-5
DNA: TGTGCCAGCAGCTTATCGGACAGGGGCGGTCGGCAGCCCCAGCATTTT
CDR3: CASSLSDRGGRQPQHF

V: TRBV11-2
size: -
D: -
J: TRBJ1-2
DNA: TGTGCCAGCAGCTGGGGGGGTAGTGGCTACACCTTC
CDR3: CASSWGGSGYTF

V: TRBV19
size: -
D: -
J: TRBJ1-3
DNA: TGTGCCACAAAAAGGACCTCCAGCTCTGGAAACACCATATATTTT
CDR3: CATKRTSSSGNTIYF

V: TRBV5-6
size: -
D: -
J: TRBJ2-5
DNA: TGTGCCAGCAGCTTGGGAGTATCCGGGGCGACCCAGTACTTC
CDR3: CASSLGVSGATQYF

V: TRBV7-2
size: -
D: TRBD2
J: TRBJ2-1
DNA: TGTGCCAGCAGCTGGGTCAGCGGGAGATTCAACAATGAGCAGTTCTTC
CDR3: CASSWVSGRFNNEQFF

V: TRBV5-1
size: -
D: -
J: TRBJ2-3
DNA: TGCGCCAGCAGCTTGGGGCTAGCAACAGATACGCAGTATTTT
CDR3: CASSLGLATDTQYF

V: TRBV21-1
size: -
D: -
J: TRBJ1-1
DNA: TGTGCCAGCAATAAATGGGGATTCATGAACACTGAAGCTTTCTTT
CDR3: CASNKWGFMNTEAFF

V: TRBV7-3
size: -
D: TRBD1
J: TRBJ2-7
DNA: TGTGCCAGCAGCTTCTCAGGGGGCGAAGGCTACGAGCAGTACTTC
CDR3: CASSFSGGEGYEQYF

V: TRBV6-4
size: -
D: TRBD2
J: TRBJ2-1
DNA: TGTGCCAGCAGTCCAGAGCGGGAGGACAAGCAGTTCTTC
CDR3: CASSPEREDKQFF

V: TRBV4-2
size: -
D: TRBD2
J: TRBJ2-7
DNA: TGTGCCAGCAGCCAAGCGCTAGCGGGGGACAAATACGAGCAGTACTTC
CDR3: CASSQALAGDKYEQYF

V: TRBV27
size: -
D: TRBD1
J: TRBJ1-2
DNA: TGTGCCAGCAGTGAAAAGGGGGCTGGGAACTATGGCTACACCTTC
CDR3: CASSEKGAGNYGYTF

V: TRBV9
size: -
D: -
J: TRBJ2-2
DNA: TGTGCCAGCAGCGTAGCACAGTTTGTTAACACCGGGGAGCTGTTTTTT
CDR3: CASSVAQFVNTGELFF

V: TRBV6-1
size: -
D: TRBD1
J: TRBJ1-1
DNA: TGTGCCAGCAGTGAGCTCTACAGGGGGCGCGAAGCTTTCTTT
CDR3: CASSELYRGREAFF

V: TRBV15
size: -
D: -
J: TRBJ1-6
DNA: TGTGCCACTAGAGAACAAGGGGGTGGTTCACCCCTCCACTTT
CDR3: CATREQGGGSPLHF

V: TRBV9
size: -
D: -
J: TRBJ1-1
DNA: TGTGCCAGCAGCGTAGAAAGGGTTCGGGCAGACACTGAAGCTTTCTTT
CDR3: CASSVERVRADTEAFF

V: TRBV5-6
size: few
D: -
J: TRBJ1-2
DNA: TGTGCCAGCAGCTTGATAAGGTCCCCTATGGGCTACACCTTC
CDR3: CASSLIRSPMGYTF

V: TRBV7-2
size: -
D: -
J: TRBJ1-2
DNA: TGTGCCAGCAGCTTATACTTTCGGGATGGCTACACCTTC
CDR3: CASSLYFRDGYTF

V: TRBV11-2
size: few
D: TRBD2
J: TRBJ2-1
DNA: TGTGCCAGCAGGTCGCTAGCGGGACCGGCCTACAATGAGCAGTTCTTC
CDR3: CASRSLAGPAYNEQFF